These T cell receptor beta chains were read from a single sample in a study of naive and memory T cell subsets. Each CDR3 protein gets one entry after TCRdb re-called the 5' RACE reads with MiXCR. Of more than 45,000 distinct CDR3 sequences listed, 4.7% are singletons. The source of these receptors is a female donor in good health. Each CDR3 is given with its conserved first and last residue. The D gene is left open where the match is weak. Only some rows state a clone size, as once, few, many or a class for expanded clones.

CDR3aa: CASSMTSGVGELFF
CDR3nt: TGTGCCAGCAGCATGACTAGCGGGGTCGGGGAGCTGTTTTTT
j_gene: TRBJ2-2
v_gene: TRBV7-2
d_gene: TRBD2
abundance: .

CDR3aa: CASSFHGQGLAETQYF
CDR3nt: TGTGCCAGCAGTTTTCACGGACAGGGCCTGGCAGAGACCCAGTACTTC
j_gene: TRBJ2-5
v_gene: TRBV28
d_gene: TRBD1
abundance: many

CDR3aa: CASTLGAGSYEQYF
CDR3nt: TGTGCCAGCACCCTGGGCGCTGGGTCCTACGAGCAGTACTTC
j_gene: TRBJ2-7
v_gene: TRBV7-8
d_gene: .
abundance: many

CDR3aa: CATSRDTVSYGDTF
CDR3nt: TGTGCCACCAGCAGAGATACGGTCTCATATGGCGACACCTTC
j_gene: TRBJ1-2
v_gene: TRBV15
d_gene: .
abundance: .

CDR3aa: CASSLGPGDTGELFF
CDR3nt: TGTGCCAGCAGTTTGGGTCCGGGGGACACCGGGGAGCTGTTTTTT
j_gene: TRBJ2-2
v_gene: TRBV28
d_gene: .
abundance: few

CDR3aa: CASSSPQDRFNTEAFF
CDR3nt: TGTGCCAGCAGCTCACCTCAGGACAGGTTCAACACTGAAGCTTTCTTT
j_gene: TRBJ1-1
v_gene: TRBV5-4
d_gene: TRBD1
abundance: few

CDR3aa: CASSIGLAGVSWSTDTQYF
CDR3nt: TGTGCCAGTAGTATAGGACTAGCGGGAGTTTCTTGGAGCACAGATACGCAGTATTTT
j_gene: TRBJ2-3
v_gene: TRBV19
d_gene: TRBD2
abundance: few

CDR3aa: CASTKGQGMDTQPQHF
CDR3nt: TGTGCCAGTACGAAAGGACAGGGAATGGACACGCAGCCCCAGCATTTT
j_gene: TRBJ1-5
v_gene: TRBV19
d_gene: TRBD1
abundance: many

CDR3aa: CSASEGYEQYF
CDR3nt: TGCAGTGCTAGTGAGGGTTACGAGCAGTACTTC
j_gene: TRBJ2-7
v_gene: TRBV20-1
d_gene: .
abundance: many

CDR3aa: CASSFPRQGRSYEQYF
CDR3nt: TGTGCCAGCAGTTTCCCCAGACAGGGGCGGTCCTACGAGCAGTACTTC
j_gene: TRBJ2-7
v_gene: TRBV6-2/TRBV6-3
d_gene: TRBD1
abundance: many

CDR3aa: CASSLKTSAGELFF
CDR3nt: TGTGCCAGCAGTCTTAAAACTAGTGCCGGGGAGCTGTTTTTT
j_gene: TRBJ2-2
v_gene: TRBV2
d_gene: .
abundance: few

CDR3aa: CASMGTGGASEQFF
CDR3nt: TGTGCCAGCATGGGGACAGGGGGCGCTTCGGAGCAGTTCTTC
j_gene: TRBJ2-1
v_gene: TRBV12-3/TRBV12-4
d_gene: TRBD1
abundance: .

CDR3aa: CASTPDREQFF
CDR3nt: TGTGCCAGCACTCCCGACAGGGAGCAGTTCTTC
j_gene: TRBJ2-1
v_gene: TRBV6-1
d_gene: .
abundance: many

CDR3aa: CASSPESHLGSNSPLHF
CDR3nt: TGTGCCAGCAGCCCCGAAAGTCACCTAGGTTCCAATTCACCCCTCCACTTT
j_gene: TRBJ1-6
v_gene: TRBV12-3/TRBV12-4
d_gene: .
abundance: many

CDR3aa: CASSSTTGGLNTEAFF
CDR3nt: TGTGCCAGCAGCTCAACGACAGGGGGCCTGAACACTGAAGCTTTCTTT
j_gene: TRBJ1-1
v_gene: TRBV7-9
d_gene: TRBD1
abundance: many

CDR3aa: CSVDGGTPNTEAFF
CDR3nt: TGCAGCGTTGATGGCGGGACACCGAACACTGAAGCTTTCTTT
j_gene: TRBJ1-1
v_gene: TRBV29-1
d_gene: .
abundance: many

CDR3aa: CSAKQGLAYEQYF
CDR3nt: TGCAGTGCTAAGCAGGGACTCGCCTACGAGCAGTACTTC
j_gene: TRBJ2-7
v_gene: TRBV20-1
d_gene: .
abundance: few

CDR3aa: CASSPQGYNQPQHF
CDR3nt: TGTGCCAGCTCACCGCAGGGTTACAATCAGCCCCAGCATTTT
j_gene: TRBJ1-5
v_gene: TRBV18
d_gene: .
abundance: many

CDR3aa: CASSRIQGARAFF
CDR3nt: TGTGCCAGCAGCAGAATACAGGGGGCGAGGGCTTTCTTT
j_gene: TRBJ1-1
v_gene: TRBV28
d_gene: TRBD1
abundance: few

CDR3aa: CASSQGGTGGNTIYF
CDR3nt: TGTGCCAGCAGCCAAGGGGGAACAGGGGGAAACACCATATATTTT
j_gene: TRBJ1-3
v_gene: TRBV3-1
d_gene: .
abundance: .

CDR3aa: CASSPTGASSGANVLTF
CDR3nt: TGTGCCAGCAGCCCGACAGGGGCGTCCTCTGGGGCCAACGTCCTGACTTTC
j_gene: TRBJ2-6
v_gene: TRBV6-5
d_gene: TRBD1
abundance: many

CDR3aa: CASSFGVSGSSYNEQFF
CDR3nt: TGTGCCAGCAGCTTTGGGGTCTCGGGCTCCTCGTACAATGAGCAGTTCTTC
j_gene: TRBJ2-1
v_gene: TRBV7-6
d_gene: .
abundance: many

CDR3aa: CASSSRGSGRGADTQYF
CDR3nt: TGTGCCAGCAGCTCCCGGGGTAGCGGGAGAGGGGCAGATACGCAGTATTTT
j_gene: TRBJ2-3
v_gene: TRBV11-3
d_gene: TRBD2
abundance: many

CDR3aa: CASRDRVETQYF
CDR3nt: TGTGCCAGCAGAGACAGGGTTGAGACCCAGTACTTC
j_gene: TRBJ2-5
v_gene: TRBV27
d_gene: TRBD1
abundance: few

CDR3aa: CASSPIAQVNRDTQYF
CDR3nt: TGTGCCAGCAGCCCCATTGCCCAGGTCAATCGAGATACGCAGTATTTT
j_gene: TRBJ2-3
v_gene: TRBV5-6
d_gene: .
abundance: many

CDR3aa: CASSRGHSLNQPQHF
CDR3nt: TGTGCCAGCAGCAGGGGACACTCTCTCAATCAGCCCCAGCATTTT
j_gene: TRBJ1-5
v_gene: TRBV7-8
d_gene: .
abundance: many

CDR3aa: CASSLLGGVSGNTIYF
CDR3nt: TGTGCCAGCAGTTTACTGGGGGGCGTCTCTGGAAACACCATATATTTT
j_gene: TRBJ1-3
v_gene: TRBV27
d_gene: .
abundance: few

CDR3aa: CSVPSGRLTDTQYF
CDR3nt: TGCAGTGTCCCGAGCGGGCGGCTCACAGATACGCAGTATTTT
j_gene: TRBJ2-3
v_gene: TRBV20-1
d_gene: .
abundance: many

CDR3aa: CASSLAGGNEQYF
CDR3nt: TGCGCCAGCAGCTTGGCGGGAGGGAACGAGCAGTACTTC
j_gene: TRBJ2-7
v_gene: TRBV5-1
d_gene: TRBD2
abundance: .

CDR3aa: CSASWGPTEAFF
CDR3nt: TGCAGTGCTAGTTGGGGGCCCACTGAAGCTTTCTTT
j_gene: TRBJ1-1
v_gene: TRBV20-1
d_gene: .
abundance: many

CDR3aa: CASSLGGPQGSEAFF
CDR3nt: TGTGCCAGCAGCTTGGGGGGCCCACAGGGATCTGAAGCTTTCTTT
j_gene: TRBJ1-1
v_gene: TRBV5-4
d_gene: .
abundance: many

CDR3aa: CASSFQGRTYEQYF
CDR3nt: TGTGCCAGCAGTTTTCAGGGGAGAACCTACGAGCAGTACTTC
j_gene: TRBJ2-7
v_gene: TRBV12-3/TRBV12-4
d_gene: .
abundance: many

CDR3aa: CASSQGLAVKTQYF
CDR3nt: TGTGCCAGCAGCCAAGGTCTAGCAGTAAAGACCCAGTACTTC
j_gene: TRBJ2-5
v_gene: TRBV14
d_gene: .
abundance: many

CDR3aa: CSAERRDGTQYF
CDR3nt: TGCAGCGCCGAGAGGCGGGATGGGACGCAGTATTTT
j_gene: TRBJ2-3
v_gene: TRBV29-1
d_gene: .
abundance: many

CDR3aa: CASSADIYEQYF
CDR3nt: TGTGCCAGCAGTGCGGATATCTACGAGCAGTACTTC
j_gene: TRBJ2-7
v_gene: TRBV28
d_gene: .
abundance: many

CDR3aa: CASRRRARNLAKNIQYF
CDR3nt: TGTGCCAGCAGACGGAGGGCCAGAAACCTAGCCAAAAACATTCAGTACTTC
j_gene: TRBJ2-4
v_gene: TRBV7-6
d_gene: .
abundance: many

CDR3aa: CASSLGLAGGTQETQYF
CDR3nt: TGCGCCAGCAGCTTGGGCCTAGCGGGAGGAACCCAAGAGACCCAGTACTTC
j_gene: TRBJ2-5
v_gene: TRBV5-1
d_gene: TRBD2
abundance: .

CDR3aa: CASSLWPGGTEQYF
CDR3nt: TGTGCCAGCAGCCTTTGGCCAGGGGGCACCGAGCAGTACTTC
j_gene: TRBJ2-7
v_gene: TRBV7-9
d_gene: TRBD1
abundance: many

CDR3aa: CASSLKSTNTIYF
CDR3nt: TGTGCCAGCAGCTTAAAGAGCACAAACACCATATATTTT
j_gene: TRBJ1-3
v_gene: TRBV7-2
d_gene: .
abundance: many

CDR3aa: CSVSGTGQYEQYF
CDR3nt: TGCAGCGTTTCCGGGACAGGGCAATACGAGCAGTACTTC
j_gene: TRBJ2-7
v_gene: TRBV29-1
d_gene: TRBD1
abundance: many

CDR3aa: CASSDTKGQGISGNTIYF
CDR3nt: TGTGCCAGCAGTGATACAAAGGGACAGGGAATATCTGGAAACACCATATATTTT
j_gene: TRBJ1-3
v_gene: TRBV6-6
d_gene: TRBD1
abundance: .

CDR3aa: CASSQDQGANEKLFF
CDR3nt: TGTGCCAGCAGCCAAGACCAGGGTGCTAATGAAAAACTGTTTTTT
j_gene: TRBJ1-4
v_gene: TRBV13
d_gene: .
abundance: many

CDR3aa: CASSQEGGPLGGYTF
CDR3nt: TGTGCCAGCAGCCAAGAGGGGGGGCCATTGGGTGGCTACACCTTC
j_gene: TRBJ1-2
v_gene: TRBV4-2
d_gene: .
abundance: many

CDR3aa: CASSYRWDTEAFF
CDR3nt: TGTGCCAGCAGTTACCGTTGGGACACTGAAGCTTTCTTT
j_gene: TRBJ1-1
v_gene: TRBV28
d_gene: .
abundance: many

CDR3aa: CASNNGGNYNEQFF
CDR3nt: TGTGCCAGCAACAATGGCGGGAACTACAATGAGCAGTTCTTC
j_gene: TRBJ2-1
v_gene: TRBV27
d_gene: .
abundance: many

CDR3aa: CSALMQGAGGELFF
CDR3nt: TGCAGCGCTCTTATGCAGGGAGCGGGCGGGGAGCTGTTTTTT
j_gene: TRBJ2-2
v_gene: TRBV29-1
d_gene: .
abundance: .

CDR3aa: CAGDGYTF
CDR3nt: TGTGCCGGGGATGGCTACACCTTC
j_gene: TRBJ1-2
v_gene: TRBV6-1
d_gene: .
abundance: many

CDR3aa: CASSLRQGPREQFF
CDR3nt: TGTGCCAGCAGCCTGAGACAGGGACCCAGGGAGCAGTTCTTC
j_gene: TRBJ2-1
v_gene: TRBV7-2
d_gene: TRBD1
abundance: many

CDR3aa: CASRKTGKESQHF
CDR3nt: TGTGCCAGCAGGAAGACAGGGAAGGAGTCCCAGCATTTT
j_gene: TRBJ1-5
v_gene: TRBV28
d_gene: TRBD1
abundance: many

CDR3aa: CASSQVGWEALGEQFF
CDR3nt: TGTGCCAGCAGCCAAGTAGGTTGGGAGGCGTTAGGGGAGCAGTTCTTC
j_gene: TRBJ2-1
v_gene: TRBV14
d_gene: .
abundance: many

CDR3aa: CASSLLIGGVNEQFF
CDR3nt: TGTGCCAGCAGTTTACTTATCGGGGGAGTAAATGAGCAGTTCTTC
j_gene: TRBJ2-1
v_gene: TRBV12-3/TRBV12-4
d_gene: .
abundance: many

CDR3aa: CASSLPKTSGYEQYF
CDR3nt: TGTGCCAGCAGTTTGCCTAAGACTAGCGGGTACGAGCAGTACTTC
j_gene: TRBJ2-7
v_gene: TRBV28
d_gene: TRBD2
abundance: many

CDR3aa: CASRMGGREQYF
CDR3nt: TGCGCCAGCAGGATGGGGGGCCGCGAGCAGTACTTC
j_gene: TRBJ2-7
v_gene: TRBV5-1
d_gene: .
abundance: many

CDR3aa: CASSLLTGRNEQYF
CDR3nt: TGTGCCAGCAGCCTCCTGACAGGGCGAAACGAGCAGTACTTC
j_gene: TRBJ2-7
v_gene: TRBV3-1
d_gene: TRBD1
abundance: few